The clone carrying this T cell receptor beta chain was picked up many times. More than 9.5 ml fresh peripheral blood yielded the PBMCs. These data belong to a study of T cells in Graves' hyperthyroidism and ophthalmopathy. This CDR3 has 13 residues. Germline CDR1 MDHEN, CDR2 SYDVKM. V was trimmed by 8 bases and J by 2 bases, leaving 13 bases between them. Template material for amplifying TCR beta CDR3 regions consisted of RNA transcripts. Carried out on the TCR CDR3, a first-round RT-PCR used the HTBI primer set. One entry per CDR3 protein results from TCRdb running MiXCR on the multiplex PCR reads. The data hold about 400,000 distinct CDR3 sequences, with around a sixth observed a single time.

Source material: blood. This TCR derives from a woman between 18 and 29 years old with Graves' hyperthyroidism. The V and J genes are TRBV28 and TRBJ2-7; weak D call: TRBD1 (5 bases). DNA for the CDR3: TGTGCCAGCTATTCTCAGGGTACCTACGAGCAGTACTTC. Its translation: CASYSQGTYEQYF. The variable domain in full, with the rest retrieved from reference TRBV28 and TRBJ2-7, is DVKVTQSSRYLVKRTGEKVFLECVQDMDHENMFWYRQDPGLGLRLIYFSYDVKMKEKGDIPEGYSVSREKKERFSLILESASTNQTSMYLCASYSQGTYEQYFGPGTRLTVT.